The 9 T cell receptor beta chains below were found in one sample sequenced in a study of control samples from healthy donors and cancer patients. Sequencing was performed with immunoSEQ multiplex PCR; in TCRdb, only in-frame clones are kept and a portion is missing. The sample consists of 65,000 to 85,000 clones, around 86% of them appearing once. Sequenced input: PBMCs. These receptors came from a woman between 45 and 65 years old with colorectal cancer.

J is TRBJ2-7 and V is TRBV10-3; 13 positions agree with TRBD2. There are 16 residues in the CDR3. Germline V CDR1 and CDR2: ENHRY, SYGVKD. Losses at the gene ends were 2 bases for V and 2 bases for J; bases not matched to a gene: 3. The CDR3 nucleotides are TGTGCCATCAGTGAGGTGGGACTAGCGGGGACCTACGAGCAGTACGTC. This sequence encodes CAISEVGLAGTYEQYV.

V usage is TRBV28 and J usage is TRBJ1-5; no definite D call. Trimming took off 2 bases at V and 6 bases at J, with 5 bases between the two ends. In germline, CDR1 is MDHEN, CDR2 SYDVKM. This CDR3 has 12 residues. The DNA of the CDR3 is TGTGCCAGCAGTTTAGTCACTCAGCCCCAGCATTTT. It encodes CASSLVTQPQHF.

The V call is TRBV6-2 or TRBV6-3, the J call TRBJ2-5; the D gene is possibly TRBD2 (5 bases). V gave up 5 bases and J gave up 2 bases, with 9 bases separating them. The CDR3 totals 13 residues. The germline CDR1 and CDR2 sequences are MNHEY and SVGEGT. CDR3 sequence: CASSRTDQETQYF. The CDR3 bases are TGTGCCAGCAGTAGGACTGATCAAGAGACCCAGTACTTC.

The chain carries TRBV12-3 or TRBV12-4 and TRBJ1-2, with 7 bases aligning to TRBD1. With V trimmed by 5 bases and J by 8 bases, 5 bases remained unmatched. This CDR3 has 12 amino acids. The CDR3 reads CASSTGDLGYTF. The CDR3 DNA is TGTGCCAGCAGTACAGGGGACTTGGGCTACACCTTC.

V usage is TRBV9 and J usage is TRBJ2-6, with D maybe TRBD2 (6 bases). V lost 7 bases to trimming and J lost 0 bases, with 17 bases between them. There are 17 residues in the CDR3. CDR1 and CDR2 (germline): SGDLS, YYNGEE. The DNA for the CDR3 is TGTGCCAGCGTTGGGACTTCTAAACCCTCTGGGGCCAACGTCCTGACTTTC. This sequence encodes CASVGTSKPSGANVLTF. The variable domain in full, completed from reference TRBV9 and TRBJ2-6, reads DSGVTQTPKHLITATGQRVTLRCSPRSGDLSVYWYQQSLDQGLQFLIQYYNGEERAKGNILERFSAQQFPDLHSELNLSSLELGDSALYFCASVGTSKPSGANVLTFGAGSRLTVL.

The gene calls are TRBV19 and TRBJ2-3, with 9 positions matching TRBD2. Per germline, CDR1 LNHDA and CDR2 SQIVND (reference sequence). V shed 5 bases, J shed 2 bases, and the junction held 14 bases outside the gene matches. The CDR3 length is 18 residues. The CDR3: CASSSASAGTSLTDTQYF. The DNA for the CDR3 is TGTGCCAGTAGTTCCGCCAGCGCCGGGACTAGCCTCACAGATACGCAGTATTTT.

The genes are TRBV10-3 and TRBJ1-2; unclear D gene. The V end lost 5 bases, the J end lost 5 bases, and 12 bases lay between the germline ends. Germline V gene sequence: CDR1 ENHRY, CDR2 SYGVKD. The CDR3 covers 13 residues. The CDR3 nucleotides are TGTGCCATCAGTCAGGACGGCAGTTATGGCTACACCTTC. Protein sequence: CAISQDGSYGYTF.

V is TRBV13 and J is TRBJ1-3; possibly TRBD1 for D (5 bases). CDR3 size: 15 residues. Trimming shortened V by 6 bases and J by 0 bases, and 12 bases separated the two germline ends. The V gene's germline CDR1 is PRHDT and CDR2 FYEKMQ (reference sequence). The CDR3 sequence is CASSRTGSSGNTIYF. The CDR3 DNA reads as TGTGCCAGCAGTCGTACAGGAAGCTCTGGAAACACCATATATTTT.

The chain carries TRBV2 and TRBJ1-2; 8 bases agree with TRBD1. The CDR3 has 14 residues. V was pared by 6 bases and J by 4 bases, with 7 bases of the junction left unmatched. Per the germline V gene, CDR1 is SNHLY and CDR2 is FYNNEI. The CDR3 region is CASRDRGQSYGYTF. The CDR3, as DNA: TGTGCCAGCAGAGACAGGGGTCAGTCCTATGGCTACACCTTC.